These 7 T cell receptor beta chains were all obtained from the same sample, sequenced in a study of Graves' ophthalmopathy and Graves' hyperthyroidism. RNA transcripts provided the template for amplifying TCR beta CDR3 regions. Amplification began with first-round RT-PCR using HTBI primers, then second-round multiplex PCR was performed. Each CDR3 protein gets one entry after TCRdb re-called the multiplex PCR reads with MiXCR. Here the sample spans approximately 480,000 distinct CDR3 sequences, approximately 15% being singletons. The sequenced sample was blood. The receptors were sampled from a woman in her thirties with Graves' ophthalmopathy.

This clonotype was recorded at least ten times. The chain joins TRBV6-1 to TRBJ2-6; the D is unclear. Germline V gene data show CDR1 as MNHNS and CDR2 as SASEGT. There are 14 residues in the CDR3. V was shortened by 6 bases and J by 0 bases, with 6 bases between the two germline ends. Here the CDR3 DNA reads TGTGCCAGCAGCTCAGCCTCTGGGGCCAACGTCCTGACTTTC. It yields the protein CASSSASGANVLTF.

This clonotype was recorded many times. This chain's CDR3 is CATSDGYYYGYTF. The CDR3 nucleotides are TGTGCCACCAGTGACGGGTATTACTATGGCTACACCTTC. The chain carries TRBV24-1 and TRBJ1-2; D unclear. V lost 4 bases and J lost 3, with 8 bases in between. The CDR3 is made up of 13 amino acids. Looked up from germline, CDR1 is KGHDR and CDR2 is SFDVKD.

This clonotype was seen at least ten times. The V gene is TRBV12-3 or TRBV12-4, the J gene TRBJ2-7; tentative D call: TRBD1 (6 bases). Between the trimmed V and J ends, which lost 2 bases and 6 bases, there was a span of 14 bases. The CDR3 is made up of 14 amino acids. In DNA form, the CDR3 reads TGTGCCAGCAGTTTACAGGGGATTAACCGCGAGCAGTACTTC. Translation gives CASSLQGINREQYF.

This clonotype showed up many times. This chain's CDR3 is CASQTTRLSGEQYF. Here the CDR3 DNA reads TGTGCCAGTCAAACCACCCGGTTGTCTGGAGAGCAGTACTTC. This rearrangement joins TRBV27 to TRBJ2-7, with D hard to call. Germline lookup yields CDR1 MNHEY and CDR2 SMNVEV (reference sequence). This CDR3 contains 14 residues. V lost 9 bases and J 7 bases, leaving 22 bases between the germline ends.

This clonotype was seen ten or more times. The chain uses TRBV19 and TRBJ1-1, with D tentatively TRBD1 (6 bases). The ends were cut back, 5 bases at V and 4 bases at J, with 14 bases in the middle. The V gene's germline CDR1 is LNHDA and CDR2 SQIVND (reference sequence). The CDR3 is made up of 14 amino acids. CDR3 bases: TGTGCCAGTAGTTCACCAGGGGAGGCCACTGAAGCTTTCTTT. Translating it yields CASSSPGEATEAFF.

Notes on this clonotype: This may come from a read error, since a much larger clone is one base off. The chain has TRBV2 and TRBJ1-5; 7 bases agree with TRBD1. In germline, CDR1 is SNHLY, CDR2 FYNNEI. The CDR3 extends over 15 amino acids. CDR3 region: CASCEMGQGGQPQHF. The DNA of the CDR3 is TGTGCCAGCTGTGAAATGGGCCAGGGGGGTCAGCCCCAGCATTTT.

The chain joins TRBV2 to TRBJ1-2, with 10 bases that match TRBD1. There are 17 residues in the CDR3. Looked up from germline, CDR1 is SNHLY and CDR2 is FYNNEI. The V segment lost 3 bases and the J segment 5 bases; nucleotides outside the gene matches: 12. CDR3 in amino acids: CASSEEGQGIWEYGYTF. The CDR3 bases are TGTGCCAGCAGTGAGGAGGGACAGGGGATTTGGGAATATGGCTACACCTTC.